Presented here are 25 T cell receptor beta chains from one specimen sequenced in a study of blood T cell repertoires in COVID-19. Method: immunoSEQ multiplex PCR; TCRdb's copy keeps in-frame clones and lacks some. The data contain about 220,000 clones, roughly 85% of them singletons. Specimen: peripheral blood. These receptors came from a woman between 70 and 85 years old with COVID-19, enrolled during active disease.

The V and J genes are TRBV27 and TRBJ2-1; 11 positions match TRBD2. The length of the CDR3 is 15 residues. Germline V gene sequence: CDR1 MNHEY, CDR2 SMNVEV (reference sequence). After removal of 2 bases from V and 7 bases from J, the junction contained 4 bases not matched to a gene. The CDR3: CASSLGTSGVNEQFF. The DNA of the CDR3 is TGTGCCAGCAGTTTAGGGACTAGCGGAGTTAATGAGCAGTTCTTC.

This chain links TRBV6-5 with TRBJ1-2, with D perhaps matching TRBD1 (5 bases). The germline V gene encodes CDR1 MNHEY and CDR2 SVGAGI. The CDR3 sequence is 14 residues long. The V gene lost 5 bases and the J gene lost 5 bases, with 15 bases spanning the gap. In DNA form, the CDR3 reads TGTGCCAGCAGTCGTGACAGCCTTAGATATGGCTACACCTTC. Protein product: CASSRDSLRYGYTF.

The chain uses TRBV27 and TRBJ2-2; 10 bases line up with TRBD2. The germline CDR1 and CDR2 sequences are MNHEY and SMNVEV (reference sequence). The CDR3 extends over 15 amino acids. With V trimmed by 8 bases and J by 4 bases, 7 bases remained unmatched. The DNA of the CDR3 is TGTGCCAGCGCCCGAGAGCGGGGGGGCACCGGGGAGCTGTTTTTT. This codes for CASARERGGTGELFF.

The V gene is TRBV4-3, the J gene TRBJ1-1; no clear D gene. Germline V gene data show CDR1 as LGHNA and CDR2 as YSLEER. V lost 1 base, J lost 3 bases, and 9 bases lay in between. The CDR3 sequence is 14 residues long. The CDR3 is CASSQVRGYTEAFF. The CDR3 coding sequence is TGCGCCAGCAGCCAAGTCCGAGGGTACACTGAAGCTTTCTTT.

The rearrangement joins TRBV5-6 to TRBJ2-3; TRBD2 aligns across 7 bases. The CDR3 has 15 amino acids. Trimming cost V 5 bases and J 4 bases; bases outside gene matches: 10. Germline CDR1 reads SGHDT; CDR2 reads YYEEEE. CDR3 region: CASSYGLGRSDTQYF. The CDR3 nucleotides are TGTGCCAGCAGTTACGGACTAGGGAGGTCAGATACGCAGTATTTT.

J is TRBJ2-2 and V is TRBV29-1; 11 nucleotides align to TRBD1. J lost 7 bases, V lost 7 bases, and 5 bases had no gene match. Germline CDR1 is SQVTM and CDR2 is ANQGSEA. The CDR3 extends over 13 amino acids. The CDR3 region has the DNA TGCAGCGCCGGACAGGGGGCTGACGGGGAGCTGTTTTTT. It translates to CSAGQGADGELFF.

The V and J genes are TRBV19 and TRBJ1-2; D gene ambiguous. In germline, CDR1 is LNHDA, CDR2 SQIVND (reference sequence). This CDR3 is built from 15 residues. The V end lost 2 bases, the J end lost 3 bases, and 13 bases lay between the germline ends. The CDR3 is CASSITGGVDYGYTF. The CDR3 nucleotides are TGTGCCAGTAGTATAACGGGAGGAGTGGACTATGGCTACACCTTC.

CDR3 protein: CASARDRGDSSYNEQFF. In DNA, the CDR3 is TGTGCCAGCGCCCGGGACAGAGGTGATAGCTCCTACAATGAGCAGTTCTTC. The chain carries TRBV27 and TRBJ2-1, with TRBD1 matching 7 bases. The CDR3 consists of 17 residues. Germline V gene data show CDR1 as MNHEY and CDR2 as SMNVEV (reference sequence). Trimming at V came to 8 bases and at J to 0 bases, leaving 13 bases not matched to a gene.

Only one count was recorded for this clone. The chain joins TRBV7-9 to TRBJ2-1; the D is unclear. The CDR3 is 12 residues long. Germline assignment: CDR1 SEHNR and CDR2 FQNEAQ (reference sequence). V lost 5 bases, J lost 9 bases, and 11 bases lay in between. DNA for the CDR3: TGTGCCAGCAGCCCTGAAGGCGGTGAGCAGTTCTTC. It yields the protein CASSPEGGEQFF.

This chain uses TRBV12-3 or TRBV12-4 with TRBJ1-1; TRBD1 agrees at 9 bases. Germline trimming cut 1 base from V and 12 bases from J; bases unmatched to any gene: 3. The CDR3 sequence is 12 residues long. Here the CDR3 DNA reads TGTGCCAGCAGTTTAGGACAGGGGGGAACTTTCTTT. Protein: CASSLGQGGTFF.

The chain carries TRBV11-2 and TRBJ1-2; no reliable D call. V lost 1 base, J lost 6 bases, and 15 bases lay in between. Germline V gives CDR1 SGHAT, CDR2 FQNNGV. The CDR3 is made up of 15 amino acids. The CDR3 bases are TGTGCCAGCAGCTTAGTTACTGGTACAGTCGATGGCTACACCTTC. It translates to CASSLVTGTVDGYTF.

CDR3 sequence reads: CASRGGEAASEKLFF. In DNA, the CDR3 is TGTGCCAGCAGAGGAGGTGAAGCGGCGAGTGAAAAACTGTTTTTT. The chain joins TRBV2 to TRBJ1-4; D is ambiguous. Trimming cost V 6 bases and J 7 bases, with 18 bases left between them. In germline, CDR1 is SNHLY, CDR2 FYNNEI. CDR3 length: 15 residues. The full variable domain, rest sourced from reference TRBV2 and TRBJ1-4, is EPEVTQTPSHQVTQMGQEVILRCVPISNHLYFYWYRQILGQKVEFLVSFYNNEISEKSEIFDDQFSVERPDGSNFTLKIRSTKLEDSAMYFCASRGGEAASEKLFFGSGTQLSVL.

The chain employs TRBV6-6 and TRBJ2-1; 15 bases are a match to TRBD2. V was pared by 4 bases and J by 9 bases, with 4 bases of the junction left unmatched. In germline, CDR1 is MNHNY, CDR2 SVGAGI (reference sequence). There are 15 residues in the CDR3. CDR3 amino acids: CASSSGTSGGFEQFF. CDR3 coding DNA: TGTGCCAGCAGTTCCGGGACTAGCGGGGGGTTTGAGCAGTTCTTC.

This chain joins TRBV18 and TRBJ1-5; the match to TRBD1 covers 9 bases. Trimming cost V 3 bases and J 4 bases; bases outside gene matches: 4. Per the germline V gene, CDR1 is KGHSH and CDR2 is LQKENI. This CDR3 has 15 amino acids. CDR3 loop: CASSPGQGANQPQHF. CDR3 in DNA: TGTGCCAGCTCACCGGGACAGGGTGCGAATCAGCCCCAGCATTTT.

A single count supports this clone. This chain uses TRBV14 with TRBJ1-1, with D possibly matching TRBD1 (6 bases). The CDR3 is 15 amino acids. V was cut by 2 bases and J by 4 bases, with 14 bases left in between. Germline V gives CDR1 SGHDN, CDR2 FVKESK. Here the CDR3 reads CASSQRLTGPTEAFF. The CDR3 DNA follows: TGTGCCAGCAGCCAACGGCTTACAGGGCCCACTGAAGCTTTCTTT.

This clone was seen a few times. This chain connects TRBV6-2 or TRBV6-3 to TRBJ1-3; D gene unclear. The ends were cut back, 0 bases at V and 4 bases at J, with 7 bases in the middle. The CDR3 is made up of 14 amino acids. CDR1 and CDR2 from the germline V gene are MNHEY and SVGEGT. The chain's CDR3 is CASSYSSGGNTIYF. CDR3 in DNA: TGTGCCAGCAGTTACTCGAGCGGCGGAAACACCATATATTTT.

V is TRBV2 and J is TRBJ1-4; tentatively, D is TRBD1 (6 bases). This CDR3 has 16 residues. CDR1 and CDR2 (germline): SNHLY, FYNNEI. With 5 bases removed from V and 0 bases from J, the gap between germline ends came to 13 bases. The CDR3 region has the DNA TGTGCCAGCAGTACCCGACAGGCTGCAACTAATGAAAAACTGTTTTTT. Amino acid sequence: CASSTRQAATNEKLFF.

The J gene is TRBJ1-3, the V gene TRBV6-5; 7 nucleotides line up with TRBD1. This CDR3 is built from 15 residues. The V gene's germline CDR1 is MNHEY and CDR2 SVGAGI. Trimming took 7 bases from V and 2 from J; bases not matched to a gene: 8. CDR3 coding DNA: TGTGCCAGCAAGAACAGGGGTTCCGCTGGAAACACCATATATTTT. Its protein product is CASKNRGSAGNTIYF.

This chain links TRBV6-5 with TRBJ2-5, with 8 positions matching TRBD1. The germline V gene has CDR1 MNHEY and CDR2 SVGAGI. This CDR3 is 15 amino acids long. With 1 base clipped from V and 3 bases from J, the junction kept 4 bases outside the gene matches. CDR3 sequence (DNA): TGTGCCAGCAGTTACTTCGACAGGGGAGAAGAGACCCAGTACTTC. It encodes CASSYFDRGEETQYF.

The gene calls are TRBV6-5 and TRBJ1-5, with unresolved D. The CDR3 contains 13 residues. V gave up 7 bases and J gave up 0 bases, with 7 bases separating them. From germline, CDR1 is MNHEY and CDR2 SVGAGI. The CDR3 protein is CASNTDSNQPQHF. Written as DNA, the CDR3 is TGTGCCAGCAATACAGATAGCAATCAGCCCCAGCATTTT.

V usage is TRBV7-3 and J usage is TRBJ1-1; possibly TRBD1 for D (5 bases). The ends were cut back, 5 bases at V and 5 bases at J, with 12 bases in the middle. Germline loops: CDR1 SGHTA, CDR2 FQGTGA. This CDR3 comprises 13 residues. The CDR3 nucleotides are TGTGCCAGCAGCCCATTGGGGGGGACTGAAGCTTTCTTT. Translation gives CASSPLGGTEAFF.

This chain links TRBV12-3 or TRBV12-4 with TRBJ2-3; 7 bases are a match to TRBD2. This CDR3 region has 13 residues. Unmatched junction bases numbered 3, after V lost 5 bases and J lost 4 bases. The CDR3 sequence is CASSDSGADTQYF. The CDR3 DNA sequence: TGTGCCAGCAGTGACAGCGGGGCAGATACGCAGTATTTT.

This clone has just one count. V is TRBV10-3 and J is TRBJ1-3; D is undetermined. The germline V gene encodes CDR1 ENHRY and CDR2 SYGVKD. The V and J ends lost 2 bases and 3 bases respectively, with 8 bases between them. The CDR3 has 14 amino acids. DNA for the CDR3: TGTGCCATCAGTGAGGGGGAGATTGGAAACACCATATATTTT. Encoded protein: CAISEGEIGNTIYF.

This CDR3 reads CASSFLENTEAFF. In DNA, the CDR3 is TGTGCCAGCAGTTTTCTAGAAAACACTGAAGCTTTCTTT. The chain employs TRBV27 and TRBJ1-1; D ambiguous. The CDR3 spans 13 residues. Germline lookup yields CDR1 MNHEY and CDR2 SMNVEV (reference sequence). With 3 bases removed from V and 2 bases from J, the gap between germline ends came to 7 bases.

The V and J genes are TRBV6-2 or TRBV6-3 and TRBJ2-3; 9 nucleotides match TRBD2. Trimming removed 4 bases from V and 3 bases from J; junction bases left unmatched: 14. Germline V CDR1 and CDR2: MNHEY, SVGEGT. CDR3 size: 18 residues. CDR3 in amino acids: CASSSTGGGASRTDTQYF. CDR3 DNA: TGTGCCAGCAGTTCCACGGGCGGGGGGGCCTCTCGAACAGATACGCAGTATTTT.